This T cell receptor beta chain appears in the sequencing data of a study of graft-versus-host responses after intestinal transplantation (dated by TCRdb to 2020 to 2023). Regarding the research as a whole: Multivisceral, liver-intestinal, or isolated intestinal transplants were received by the recipients. Samples from three later patients were sequenced in-house on an Illumina MiSeq with MiXCR processing rather than by the commercial service. Of the 20 to 25 intestinal transplant recipients enrolled in the cohort, one of whom was a retransplant, 3 patients without pretransplant specimens were excluded. To identify alloreactive clones, pre-transplant mixed lymphocyte reaction products were sequenced and then compared with unstimulated pre-transplant donor and recipient T cells. Bulk TCR-beta CDR3 sequencing was used to track graft-versus-host and host-versus-graft alloreactive T cell clones in the graft, circulation and bone marrow after intestinal transplantation. Donor T cell macrochimerism was defined as a peak of at least 4% donor T cells among recipient peripheral blood mononuclear cells. Every recipient was given anti-thymocyte globulin induction, then maintenance tacrolimus and steroids for 2 to 3 years. What the research found in general, with its limitations: In patients with donor T cell macrochimerism, the allografts had high GvH to HvG T cell clonal ratios. Early after transplant, peak levels of circulating GvH clones were associated with declines in HvG clones. The relatively low number and heterogeneity of intestinal transplant patients limited the conclusions. GvH clones turned up in recipient bone marrow, with some appearing earlier in ileal mucosa or blood, a pattern consistent with an intestinal mucosal origin.

This clone was observed a handful of times. Its antigen remains undetermined. There are no base qualities to consult, and no much larger clone falls within one base. The CDR3 runs 14 amino acids, cysteine and phenylalanine included. Only CDR3 DNA is held: 42 bases, read in frame from base 1. The germline V end is reduced by 3 bases and the J end by 5 bases; junction bases left unmatched: 6. The CDR1 and CDR2 encoded by the germline V gene are SGHRS and YFSETQ. The method was the immunoSEQ multiplex PCR assay. In most patients, genomic DNA was isolated using the Qiagen DNeasy Blood and Tissue Kit and sent frozen to Adaptive Biotechnologies for TCR sequencing. Adaptive Biotechnologies carried out high-throughput TCR-beta CDR3 sequencing of genomic DNA for most patients. Regarding the original processing steps: TCR sequencing data were retrieved from Adaptive's ImmunoSEQ software for 15 to 20 patients, whereas a few other patients were processed with MiXCR and VDJtools. CD4 versus CD8 sorting errors were corrected by removing sequences found in both subsets at a frequency ratio below 5:1. CDR3 nucleotide sequences shared between donor and recipient were removed because the origin of such sequences could not be assigned. At least 2-fold expansion over unstimulated cells and a minimum CFSE-low frequency of 0.002% (template counts) or 0.001% (read counts) were required for clones to be classified as alloreactive. A clone was considered mappable if detected in the sequenced pre-transplant spleen, lymph node, or MLR CFSE-low populations of the donor or recipient. Cumulative frequency of alloreactive clones was calculated as a percentage of all sequences weighted by copy number. Not all clones reach the TCRdb copy of this immuneACCESS table, which keeps in-frame sequences only. Checked studies attribute under half of the gap to unresolved V genes and leave the rest unexplained. That table furnishes V, J and clone size, whereas the DNA furnished D and trimming. The sample records 84,000 or so clones, approximately 78% of which are singletons. Roughly 0.83% of the sample is in the top ten clones.

The meaning of the sample's time point label: cells obtained before transplantation from donor or recipient. CD3+CD4+ and CD3+CD8+ populations were FACS-sorted from unstimulated pre-transplant donor and recipient cells taken from spleen or lymph nodes. The receptor chain draws on TRBV5-1 and TRBJ1-1, and TRBD1 matches 8 of the central bases. This sequence originates from a human donor who received an intestinal transplant. Sequencing was performed on unstimulated CD4+ T cells sorted from spleen or lymph node cells, taken before intestinal transplant. The DNA reads TGCGCCAGCAGCTCCGCACAGGGGGAAACTGAAGCTTTCTTT. This is translated as CASSSAQGETEAFF.